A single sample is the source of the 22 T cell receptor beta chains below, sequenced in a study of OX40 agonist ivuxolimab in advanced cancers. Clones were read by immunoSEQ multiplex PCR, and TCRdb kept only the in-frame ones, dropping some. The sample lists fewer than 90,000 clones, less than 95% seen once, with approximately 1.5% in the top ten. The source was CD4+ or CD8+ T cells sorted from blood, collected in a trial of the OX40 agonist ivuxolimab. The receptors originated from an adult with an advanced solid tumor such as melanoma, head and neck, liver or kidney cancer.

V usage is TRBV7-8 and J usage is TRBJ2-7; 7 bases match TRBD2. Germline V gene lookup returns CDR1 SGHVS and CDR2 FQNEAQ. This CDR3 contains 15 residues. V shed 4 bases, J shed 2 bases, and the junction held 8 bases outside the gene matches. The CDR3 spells CASSSQTSRAYEQYF. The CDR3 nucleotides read TGTGCCAGCAGCTCTCAGACTAGCCGAGCCTACGAGCAGTACTTC.

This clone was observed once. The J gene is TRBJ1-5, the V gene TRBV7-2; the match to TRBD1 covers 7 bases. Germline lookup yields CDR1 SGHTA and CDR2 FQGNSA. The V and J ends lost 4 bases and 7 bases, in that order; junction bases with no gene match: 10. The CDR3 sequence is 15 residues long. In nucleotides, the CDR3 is TGTGCCAGCAGCTCACTGACAGGGATCGGGCAGCCCCAGCATTTT. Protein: CASSSLTGIGQPQHF.

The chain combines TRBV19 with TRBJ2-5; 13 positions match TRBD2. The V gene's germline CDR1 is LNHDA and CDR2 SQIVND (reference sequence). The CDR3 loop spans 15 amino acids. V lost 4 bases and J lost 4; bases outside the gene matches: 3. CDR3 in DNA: TGTGCCAGTAGTAAGGGACTAGCGGGAACAGAGACCCAGTACTTC. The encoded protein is CASSKGLAGTETQYF.

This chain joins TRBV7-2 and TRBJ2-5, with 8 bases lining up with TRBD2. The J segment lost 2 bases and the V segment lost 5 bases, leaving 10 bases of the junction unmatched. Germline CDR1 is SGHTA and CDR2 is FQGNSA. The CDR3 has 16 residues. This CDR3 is CASSLSTSGPQETQYF. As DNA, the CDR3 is TGTGCCAGCAGCCTCAGTACTAGCGGCCCTCAAGAGACCCAGTACTTC.

CDR3 DNA sequence: TGCAGCGTTCGATCCCTAACGGGAACTGAAGCTTTCTTT. Translated, it gives CSVRSLTGTEAFF. The chain combines TRBV29-1 with TRBJ1-1, with D hard to call. Between the trimmed V and J ends, which lost 5 bases and 5 bases, there was a span of 15 bases. This CDR3 spans 13 amino acids. Germline V gene lookup returns CDR1 SQVTM and CDR2 ANQGSEA.

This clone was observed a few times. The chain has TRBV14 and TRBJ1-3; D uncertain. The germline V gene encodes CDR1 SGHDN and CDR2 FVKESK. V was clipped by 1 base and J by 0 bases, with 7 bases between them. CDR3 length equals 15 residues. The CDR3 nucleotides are TGTGCCAGCAGCCAAGCCGGGAACTCTGGAAACACCATATATTTT. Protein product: CASSQAGNSGNTIYF.

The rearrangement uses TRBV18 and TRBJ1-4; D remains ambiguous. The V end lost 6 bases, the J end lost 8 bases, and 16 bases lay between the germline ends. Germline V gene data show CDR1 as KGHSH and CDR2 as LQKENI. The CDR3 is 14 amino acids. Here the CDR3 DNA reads TGTGCCAGCTCCGCCACGGGGATGGGGGAAAAACTGTTTTTT. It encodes CASSATGMGEKLFF.

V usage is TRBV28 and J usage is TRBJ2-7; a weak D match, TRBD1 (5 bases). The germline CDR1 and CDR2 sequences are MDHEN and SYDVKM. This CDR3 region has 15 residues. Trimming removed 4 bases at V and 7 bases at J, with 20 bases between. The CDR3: CASSSSRAGRGEQYF. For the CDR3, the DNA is TGTGCCAGCAGTTCCTCCCGGGCCGGTAGGGGAGAGCAGTACTTC.

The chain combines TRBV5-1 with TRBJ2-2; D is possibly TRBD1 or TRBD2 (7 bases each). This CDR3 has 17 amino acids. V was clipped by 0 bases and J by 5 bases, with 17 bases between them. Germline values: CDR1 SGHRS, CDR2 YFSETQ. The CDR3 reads CASSLDGRGPATGELFF. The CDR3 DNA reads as TGCGCCAGCAGCTTGGATGGGAGGGGGCCCGCTACCGGGGAGCTGTTTTTT.

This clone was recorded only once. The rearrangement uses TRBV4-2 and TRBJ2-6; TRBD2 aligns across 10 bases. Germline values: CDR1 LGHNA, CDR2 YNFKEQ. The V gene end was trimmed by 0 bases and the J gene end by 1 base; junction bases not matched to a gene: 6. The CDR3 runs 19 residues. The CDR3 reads CASSQEWIAGGSGANVLTF. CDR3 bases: TGTGCCAGCAGCCAAGAGTGGATAGCGGGAGGTTCTGGGGCCAACGTCCTGACTTTC.

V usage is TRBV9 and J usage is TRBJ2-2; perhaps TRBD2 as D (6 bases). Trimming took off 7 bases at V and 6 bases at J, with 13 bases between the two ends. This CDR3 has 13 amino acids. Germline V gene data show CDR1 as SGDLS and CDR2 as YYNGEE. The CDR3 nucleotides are TGTGCCAGCCAAAGAGGGGAGGCCGGGGAGCTGTTTTTT. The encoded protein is CASQRGEAGELFF.

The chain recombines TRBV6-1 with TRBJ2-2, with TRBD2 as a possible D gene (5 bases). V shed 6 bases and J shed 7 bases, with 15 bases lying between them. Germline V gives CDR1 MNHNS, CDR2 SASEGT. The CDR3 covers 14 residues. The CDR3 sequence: CASSPAMRVGELFF. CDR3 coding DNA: TGTGCCAGCAGCCCCGCGATGAGGGTCGGGGAGCTGTTTTTT.

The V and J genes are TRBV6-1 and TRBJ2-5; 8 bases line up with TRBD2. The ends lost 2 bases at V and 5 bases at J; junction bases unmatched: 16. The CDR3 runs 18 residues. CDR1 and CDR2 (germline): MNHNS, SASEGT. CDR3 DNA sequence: TGTGCCAGCAGTGAATTGACAGCGGGAGTGGGAACCCGGGAGACCCAGTACTTC. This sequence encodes CASSELTAGVGTRETQYF.

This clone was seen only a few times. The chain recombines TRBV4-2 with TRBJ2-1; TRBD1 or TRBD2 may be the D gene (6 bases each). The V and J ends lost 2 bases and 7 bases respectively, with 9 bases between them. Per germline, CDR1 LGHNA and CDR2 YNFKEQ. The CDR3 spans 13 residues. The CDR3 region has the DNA TGTGCCAGCAGCCAACCGGGGGCAAATGAGCAGTTCTTC. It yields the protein CASSQPGANEQFF.

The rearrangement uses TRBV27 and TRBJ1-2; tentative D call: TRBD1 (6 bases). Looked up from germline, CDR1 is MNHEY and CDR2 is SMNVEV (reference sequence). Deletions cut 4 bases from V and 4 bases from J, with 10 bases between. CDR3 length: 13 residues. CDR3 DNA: TGTGCCAGCAGTTATAAGGGGGGCTATGGCTACACCTTC. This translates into CASSYKGGYGYTF.

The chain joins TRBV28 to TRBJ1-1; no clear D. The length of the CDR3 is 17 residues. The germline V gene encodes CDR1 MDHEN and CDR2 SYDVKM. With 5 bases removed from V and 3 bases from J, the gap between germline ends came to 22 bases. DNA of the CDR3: TGTGCCAGCAGTCCCCGCCGGATCGAGGGTTCGGACACTGAAGCTTTCTTT. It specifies CASSPRRIEGSDTEAFF. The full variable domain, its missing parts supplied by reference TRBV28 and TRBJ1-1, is DVKVTQSSRYLVKRTGEKVFLECVQDMDHENMFWYRQDPGLGLRLIYFSYDVKMKEKGDIPEGYSVSREKKERFSLILESASTNQTSMYLCASSPRRIEGSDTEAFFGQGTRLTVV.

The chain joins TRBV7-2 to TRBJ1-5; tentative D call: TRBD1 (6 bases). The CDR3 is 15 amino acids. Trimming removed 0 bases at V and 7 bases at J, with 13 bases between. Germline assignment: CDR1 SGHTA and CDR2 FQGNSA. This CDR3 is CASSLATGRRQPQHF. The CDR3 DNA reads TGTGCCAGCAGCTTAGCAACAGGGAGGAGGCAGCCCCAGCATTTT. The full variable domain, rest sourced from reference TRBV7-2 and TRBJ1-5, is GAGVSQSPSNKVTEKGKDVELRCDPISGHTALYWYRQSLGQGLEFLIYFQGNSAPDKSGLPSDRFSAERTGGSVSTLTIQRTQQEDSAVYLCASSLATGRRQPQHFGDGTRLSIL.

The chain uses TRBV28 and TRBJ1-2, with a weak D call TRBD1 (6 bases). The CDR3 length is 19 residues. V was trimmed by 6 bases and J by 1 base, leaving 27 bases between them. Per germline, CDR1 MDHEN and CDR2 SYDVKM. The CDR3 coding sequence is TGTGCCAGCAGAGGGGTGGATGGGGGCAAAGCCCTAATTAACTATGGCTACACCTTC. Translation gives CASRGVDGGKALINYGYTF.

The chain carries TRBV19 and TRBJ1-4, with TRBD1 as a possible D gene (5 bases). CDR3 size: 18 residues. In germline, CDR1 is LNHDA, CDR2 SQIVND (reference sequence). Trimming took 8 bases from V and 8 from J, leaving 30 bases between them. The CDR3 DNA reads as TGTGCCAGTCGAAAGGGGCAGCGACTTAAAGAGGGAGAAGAAAAACTGTTTTTT. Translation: CASRKGQRLKEGEEKLFF.

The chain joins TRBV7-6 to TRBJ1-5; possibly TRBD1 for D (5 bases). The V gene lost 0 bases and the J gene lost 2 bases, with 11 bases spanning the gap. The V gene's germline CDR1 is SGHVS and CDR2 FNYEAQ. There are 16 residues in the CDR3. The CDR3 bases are TGTGCCAGCAGCTTAGCGTTTGGAGGGGGCAATCAGCCCCAGCATTTT. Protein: CASSLAFGGGNQPQHF.

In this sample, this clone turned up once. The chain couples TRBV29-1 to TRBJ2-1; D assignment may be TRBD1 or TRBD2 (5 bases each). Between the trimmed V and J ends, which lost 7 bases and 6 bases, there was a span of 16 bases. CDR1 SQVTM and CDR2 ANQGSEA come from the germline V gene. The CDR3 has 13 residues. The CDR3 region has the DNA TGCAGCGCCGAGGGGCTCAGAGCCAATGAGCAGTTCTTC. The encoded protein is CSAEGLRANEQFF.

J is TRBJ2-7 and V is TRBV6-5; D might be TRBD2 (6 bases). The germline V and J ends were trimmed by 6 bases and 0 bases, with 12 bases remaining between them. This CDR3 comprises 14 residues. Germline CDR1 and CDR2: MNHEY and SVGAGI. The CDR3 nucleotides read TGTGCCAGCAGGGGGACTTTTAGCTCCTACGAGCAGTACTTC. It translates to CASRGTFSSYEQYF.